The 8 T cell receptor beta chains given below trace back to one sample, sequenced in a study of chemoradiotherapy in HPV16-positive cancers. Repertoires were generated with immunoSEQ multiplex PCR, while TCRdb's copy carries only in-frame clones and drops some. The sample yields about 66,000 clones, 88% seen once. Sequenced here: blood, sampled from a patient who underwent chemoradiotherapy. The receptors stem from a human donor with HPV-associated anogenital cancer.

The J gene is TRBJ2-3, the V gene TRBV29-1, with D hard to call. This CDR3 is 12 amino acids long. Deletions cut 5 bases from V and 3 bases from J, with 9 bases between. Germline CDR1 reads SQVTM; CDR2 reads ANQGSEA. CDR3: CSVIDGTDTQYF. As DNA, the CDR3 is TGCAGCGTTATTGACGGGACAGATACGCAGTATTTT.

The CDR3 DNA is TGTGCCAGCAGTTTGGACATTGTGGGGGAGACCCAGTACTTC. As protein: CASSLDIVGETQYF. The chain couples TRBV27 to TRBJ2-5; D is perhaps TRBD1 (5 bases). The CDR3 loop spans 14 amino acids. Trimming shortened V by 3 bases and J by 5 bases, and 13 bases separated the two germline ends. CDR1 and CDR2 (germline): MNHEY, SMNVEV (reference sequence).

The rearrangement joins TRBV7-3 to TRBJ1-1; no reliable D call. The V and J ends lost 3 bases and 1 base respectively, with 6 bases between them. Germline values: CDR1 SGHTA, CDR2 FQGTGA. The CDR3 totals 13 residues. CDR3: CASSLSWNTEAFF. CDR3 DNA: TGTGCCAGCAGCTTGAGCTGGAACACTGAAGCTTTCTTT. Variable domain in full (rest from reference TRBV7-3 and TRBJ1-1): GAGVSQTPSNKVTEKGKYVELRCDPISGHTALYWYRQSLGQGPEFLIYFQGTGAADDSGLPNDRFFAVRPEGSVSTLKIQRTERGDSAVYLCASSLSWNTEAFFGQGTRLTVV.

The rearrangement uses TRBV5-4 and TRBJ2-5; 11 bases align to TRBD2. CDR3 length equals 14 residues. Germline loops: CDR1 SGHNT, CDR2 YYREEE (reference sequence). Unmatched junction bases numbered 3, after V lost 4 bases and J lost 4 bases. CDR3 in amino acids: CASSPGLAAETQYF. In DNA, the CDR3 is TGTGCCAGCAGCCCGGGACTAGCGGCAGAGACCCAGTACTTC. The full variable domain, in which reference TRBV5-4 and TRBJ2-5 provide the parts outside the CDR3, is ETGVTQSPTHLIKTRGQQVTLRCSSQSGHNTVSWYQQALGQGPQFIFQYYREEENGRGNFPPRFSGLQFPNYSSELNVNALELDDSALYLCASSPGLAAETQYFGPGTRLLVL.

CDR3 protein: CASSMVTKGSAEAFF. For the CDR3, the DNA is TGTGCCAGTAGTATGGTAACCAAAGGGAGCGCTGAAGCTTTCTTT. The chain uses TRBV19 and TRBJ1-1; D uncertain. The CDR3 loop spans 15 amino acids. With 3 bases removed from V and 6 bases from J, the gap between germline ends came to 17 bases. Germline loops: CDR1 LNHDA, CDR2 SQIVND (reference sequence).

V is TRBV18 and J is TRBJ1-2, with TRBD1 matching over 7 bases. J lost 0 bases, V lost 3 bases, and 13 bases had no gene match. The CDR3 has 18 amino acids. CDR1 and CDR2 (germline): KGHSH, LQKENI. The CDR3 DNA is TGTGCCAGCTCACCGGGACAGCTTTCTATCATCTCTAACTATGGCTACACCTTC. Amino acid sequence: CASSPGQLSIISNYGYTF.

V gene TRBV30 combines with J gene TRBJ2-7; no definite D call. The CDR3 is made up of 13 amino acids. The V end lost 0 bases, the J end lost 6 bases, and 12 bases lay between the germline ends. Germline values: CDR1 GTSNPN, CDR2 SVGIG (reference sequence). As DNA, the CDR3 is TGTGCCTGGAGTGTTCTCAGGACGGGCGAGCAGTACTTC. It specifies CAWSVLRTGEQYF.

This clone was observed once. This chain uses TRBV28 with TRBJ1-1; possibly TRBD1 for D (5 bases). Germline CDR1 reads MDHEN; CDR2 reads SYDVKM. V was pared by 7 bases and J by 7 bases, with 19 bases between. CDR3 length: 14 residues. CDR3 region: CASIPGGGGGEAFF. The DNA for the CDR3 is TGTGCCAGCATCCCGGGCGGGGGAGGTGGTGAAGCTTTCTTT.